This T cell receptor beta chain was sequenced in a study of PD-1 blockade in classical Hodgkin lymphoma. As for this clone: What it binds is not known.

No patient escaped relapse after autologous stem cell transplantation, and brentuximab vedotin exposure varied. The assay was immunoSEQ multiplex PCR, and TCRdb's table has in-frame clones only and misses some. The sample gives roughly 70,000 clones, 71% of which show up once; approximately 9% is in the top ten. Study observations and caveats: Newly diagnosed and completely responding patients shared comparable baseline diversity. The CD4+ diversity rise by C4D1 was clearest in complete responders.

The CDR3 length is 13 residues. Germline-derived CDR1 and CDR2 are MNHNY and SVGAGI (reference sequence). Trimming cost V 4 bases and J 8 bases; bases outside gene matches: 7. This TCR derives from a human donor with classical Hodgkin lymphoma. Specimen: peripheral blood mononuclear cells (PBMCs), collected before the second cycle of nivolumab. The rearrangement uses TRBV6-6 and TRBJ1-2; 7 bases are shared with TRBD1. The CDR3 here is CASSSYRGSGYTF. The CDR3 DNA follows: TGTGCCAGCAGTTCTTACAGGGGATCAGGCTACACCTTC.